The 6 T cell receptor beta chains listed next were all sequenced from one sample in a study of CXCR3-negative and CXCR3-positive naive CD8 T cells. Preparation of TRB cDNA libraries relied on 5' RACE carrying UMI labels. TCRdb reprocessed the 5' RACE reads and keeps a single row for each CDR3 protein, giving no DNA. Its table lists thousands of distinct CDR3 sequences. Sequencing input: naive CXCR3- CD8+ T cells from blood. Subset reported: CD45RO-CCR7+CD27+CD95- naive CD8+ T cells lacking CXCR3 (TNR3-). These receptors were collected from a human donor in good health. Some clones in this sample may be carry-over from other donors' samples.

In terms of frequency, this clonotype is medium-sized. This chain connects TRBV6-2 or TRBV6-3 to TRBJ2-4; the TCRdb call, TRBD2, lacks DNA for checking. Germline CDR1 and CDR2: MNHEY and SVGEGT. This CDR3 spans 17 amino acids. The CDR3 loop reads CASSFQRLAGARIIQYF.

This CDR3 reads CASSSLWDMPYNEQFF. This chain uses TRBV27 with TRBJ2-1; TCRdb proposes TRBD1, but this gene call is untestable without DNA. The germline CDR1 and CDR2 sequences are MNHEY and SMNVEV (reference sequence). This CDR3 comprises 16 residues.

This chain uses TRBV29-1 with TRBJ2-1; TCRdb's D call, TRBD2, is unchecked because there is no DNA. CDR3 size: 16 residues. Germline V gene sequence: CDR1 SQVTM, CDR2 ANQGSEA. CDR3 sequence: CSVEGGTSGSENEQFF.

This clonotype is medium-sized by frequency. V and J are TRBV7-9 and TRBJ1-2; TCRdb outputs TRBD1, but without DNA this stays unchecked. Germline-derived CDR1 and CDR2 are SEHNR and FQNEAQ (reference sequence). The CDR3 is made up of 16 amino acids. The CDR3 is CASSLIGTAPNYGYTF.

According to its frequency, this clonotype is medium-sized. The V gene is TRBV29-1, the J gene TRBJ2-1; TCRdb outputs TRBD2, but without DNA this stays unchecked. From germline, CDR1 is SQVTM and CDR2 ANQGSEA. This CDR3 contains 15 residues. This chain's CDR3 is CSVEDGGLAGDEQFF.

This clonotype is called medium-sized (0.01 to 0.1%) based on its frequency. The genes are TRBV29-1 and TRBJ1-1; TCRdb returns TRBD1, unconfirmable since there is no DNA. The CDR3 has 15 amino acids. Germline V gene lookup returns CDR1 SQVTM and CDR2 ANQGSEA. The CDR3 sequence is CSVEGTDSMNTEAFF.